The text below deals with one TCR beta chain. It lacks a known antigen. Base quality data are lacking; no much larger clone is found one base away. The collaborating institutions used their own protocols to collect whole blood in K2EDTA tubes. For TCRbeta analysis, collaborator samples were shipped as frozen whole blood, as isolated PBMCs, or as DNA extracted from either sample type. TCRbeta CDR3 regions were amplified from genomic DNA by means of the immunoSEQ Assay, a bias-controlled multiplex PCR. Concerning the study's data processing: The number of nucleated cells in each sample was estimated by amplification of reference gene primers within the assay. To quantify the absolute abundance of each unique TCRbeta CDR3 rearrangement, sequence reads were collapsed and filtered. For each sample, productive Simpson clonality was calculated as the square root of Simpson's diversity index over productive rearrangements. TCRdb's version of the immuneACCESS table is confined to in-frame rearrangements and falls short of the full clone set. An unresolved V gene accounts for under half of the shortfall where checked; the remainder is of unknown origin. Clonal size and the V and J genes are those of that table, whereas D and trimming came from the DNA. The table for this sample lists under 250,000 clones; about 86% of them were counted only once. Of the sample, around 4% is held by the ten largest clones.

This sample is part of a study of blood T cell repertoires in COVID-19 (TCRdb year 2020). For the study in its entirety: Collaborator samples came from the United States, Italy and Spain and covered acute and convalescent phases of COVID-19. The sample metadata nearly always contained a de-identified subject ID, COVID-19 status, age in years and sex. The repertoires were released in a freely available public database meant as a resource for research on the immune response to SARS-CoV-2. HLA class I and class II types, where available, came from metadata supplied by the sample provider rather than from assay-based typing. The prospective study material was composed of cDNA or gDNA derived from T cells, B-cell-depleted T cells, or PBMCs. Subjects who had been exposed to COVID-19, were actively infected with it, or had recovered from it provided the deeply sampled blood TCRbeta repertoires that made up the dataset. Samples were obtained from the ongoing ImmuneRACE study (first 160 participants) and from about 1,300 subjects provided by 6 global collaborators. Broad study findings and their caveats: Clinical and demographic metadata were provided uncurated, with the amount varying by source and participant.

The germline V gene yields MNHNS for CDR1 and SASEGT for CDR2. The germline V and J ends show losses of 1 base and 1 base respectively, and no gene match explains 2 bases of the junction. From the cysteine through the phenylalanine, the CDR3 covers 15 amino acids. Just CDR3 DNA is preserved here, 45 bases in frame from base 1. The sequenced sample was peripheral blood. The sequence derives from a man aged 50 to 59 with active or convalescent COVID-19. The V gene is TRBV6-1 and the J gene is TRBJ2-5; 8 central bases correspond to TRBD1. In nucleotide form, the sequence is TGTGCCAGCAGTGAAGACAGGGGGACCCAAGAGACCCAGTACTTC. This translates into CASSEDRGTQETQYF.